A single sample is the source of the 14 T cell receptor beta chains below, sequenced in a study of neurological immune-mediated disorders. MiXCR, run by TCRdb on the 5' RACE reads, gives a single entry per CDR3 protein. Among tens of thousands of distinct CDR3 sequences listed, approximately 5% were seen once. The sequenced material came from PBMCs. The receptors shown here come from a woman in her twenties or thirties with multiple sclerosis.

In this sample, this clonotype turned up many times. The chain joins TRBV7-7 to TRBJ2-1; 14 bases are a match to TRBD2. The V segment lost 1 base and the J segment 15 bases; nucleotides outside the gene matches: 5. This CDR3 region has 14 residues. The V gene's germline CDR1 is SSHAT and CDR2 FNYEAQ (reference sequence). CDR3 protein: CASSLGLAGGEVFF. The CDR3, as DNA: TGTGCCAGCAGCTTAGGACTAGCGGGAGGGGAGGTGTTCTTC.

This clonotype was counted ten times or more. It is unclear where the CDR3 begins or ends on the DNA, so no DNA is shown, and the CDR3 is as TCRdb lists it. The chain employs TRBV20-1 and TRBJ2-2; TRBD1 is the table's D call and was not checked against the DNA. Germline assignment: CDR1 DFQATT and CDR2 SNEGSKA (reference sequence). A total of 14 residues make up the CDR3, ends included. The CDR3 reads CSAVLGGTTGELFF.

This clonotype was seen at least ten times. The chain uses TRBV20-1 and TRBJ2-7; no reliable D call. CDR1 is DFQATT and CDR2 is SNEGSKA in the germline V gene (reference sequence). The CDR3 runs 12 residues. V lost 4 bases and J 2 bases, leaving 9 bases between the germline ends. The CDR3 DNA reads as TGCAGTGCTACTATATCCACCTACGAGCAGTACTTC. This translates into CSATISTYEQYF.

This clonotype was recorded at least ten times. The chain joins TRBV20-1 to TRBJ2-3; D is perhaps TRBD2 (6 bases). The CDR3 covers 13 residues. Germline V gene sequence: CDR1 DFQATT, CDR2 SNEGSKA (reference sequence). The germline V and J ends were trimmed by 3 bases and 2 bases, with 9 bases remaining between them. The CDR3 sequence: CSASSGLTDTQYF. CDR3 DNA: TGCAGTGCTAGTTCGGGACTCACAGATACGCAGTATTTT.

This clonotype was counted many times. This chain uses TRBV7-8 with TRBJ2-2, with 9 bases lining up with TRBD1. V dropped 5 bases and J dropped 11; count of bases not matched to a gene: 3. The CDR3 runs to 12 residues. The germline V gene encodes CDR1 SGHVS and CDR2 FQNEAQ. The CDR3 sequence: CASSRQGDELFF. CDR3 in DNA: TGTGCCAGCAGCCGACAGGGGGACGAGCTGTTTTTT.

This clonotype was recorded many times. The V gene is TRBV12-3 or TRBV12-4, the J gene TRBJ2-3, with TRBD2 identical over 10 bases. The trim removed 2 bases at V and 4 bases at J, leaving 6 bases unmatched. The CDR3 is 16 residues long. Here the CDR3 reads CASSLRASGGADTQYF. CDR3 DNA sequence: TGTGCCAGCAGTTTAAGGGCCAGCGGGGGGGCAGATACGCAGTATTTT.

This clonotype has at least ten counts. The chain recombines TRBV28 with TRBJ2-7, with D tentatively TRBD1 or TRBD2 (7 bases each). Trimming removed 2 bases from V and 3 bases from J, with 14 bases in between. Germline-derived CDR1 and CDR2 are MDHEN and SYDVKM. This CDR3 comprises 15 residues. The CDR3 loop reads CASSLHGGTVYEQYF. The CDR3 coding sequence is TGTGCCAGCAGTTTACACGGGGGGACAGTCTACGAGCAGTACTTC.

This clonotype was counted ten times or more. The genes are TRBV20-1 and TRBJ2-1; 14 bases agree with TRBD2. The CDR3 spans 17 residues. J was trimmed by 8 bases and V by 6 bases; bases with no gene match: 15. The germline V gene encodes CDR1 DFQATT and CDR2 SNEGSKA (reference sequence). The CDR3, as DNA: TGCAGTGCGACCGCCGAAAGACTAGCGGGAGGGAGGGATGAGCAGTTCTTC. Its protein is CSATAERLAGGRDEQFF.

This clonotype was detected many times. CDR3 residues: CASSLAQSFYEQYF. The DNA of the CDR3 is TGCGCCAGCAGCTTGGCACAGAGTTTCTACGAGCAGTACTTC. The rearrangement links TRBV5-1 to TRBJ2-7; D is undetermined. Deletions cut 0 bases from V and 3 bases from J, with 10 bases between. Germline CDR1 and CDR2: SGHRS and YFSETQ. The CDR3 loop spans 14 amino acids.

The chain joins TRBV12-3 or TRBV12-4 to TRBJ2-2; 7 bases map to TRBD2. With 5 bases clipped from V and 6 bases from J, the junction kept 15 bases outside the gene matches. CDR3 length: 17 amino acids. In DNA, the CDR3 is TGTGCCAGCAGTCTTCAATCTAGCGGAATAGTCCCCGGGGAGCTGTTTTTT. Protein sequence: CASSLQSSGIVPGELFF.

This clonotype was observed many times. The CDR3 DNA reads as TGTGCCAGCAGCCGCTCGACTAGCGGGGGGGCGAGGACCGGGGAGCTGTTTTTT. Translating it yields CASSRSTSGGARTGELFF. The gene calls are TRBV7-2 and TRBJ2-2; TRBD2 aligns across 14 bases. Germline CDR1 and CDR2: SGHTA and FQGNSA. The CDR3 consists of 18 residues. V was pared by 5 bases and J by 5 bases, with 10 bases of the junction left unmatched.

The sample holds a few counts of this clonotype. The gene calls are TRBV2 and TRBJ2-1; TRBD2 matches 10 bases. Germline CDR1 and CDR2: SNHLY and FYNNEI. This CDR3 is built from 15 residues. With 2 bases clipped from V and 7 bases from J, the junction kept 5 bases outside the gene matches. The CDR3 DNA reads as TGTGCCAGCAGTGAACATCTAGCGGGAGATAATGAGCAGTTCTTC. Its protein is CASSEHLAGDNEQFF. Together with reference TRBV2 and TRBJ2-1, the CDR3 gives the full variable domain: EPEVTQTPSHQVTQMGQEVILRCVPISNHLYFYWYRQILGQKVEFLVSFYNNEISEKSEIFDDQFSVERPDGSNFTLKIRSTKLEDSAMYFCASSEHLAGDNEQFFGPGTRLTVL.

This clonotype showed up many times. The rearrangement uses TRBV20-1 and TRBJ1-2, with D perhaps TRBD1 (5 bases). Trimming shortened V by 5 bases and J by 1 base, and 14 bases separated the two germline ends. Germline V gene sequence: CDR1 DFQATT, CDR2 SNEGSKA (reference sequence). The CDR3 has 14 residues. CDR3 coding DNA: TGCAGTGCTGCGGGGGGGGATTTTAACTATGGCTACACCTTC. The encoded protein is CSAAGGDFNYGYTF.

This clonotype showed up many times. The chain combines TRBV6-4 with TRBJ2-2, with a tentative D call TRBD2 (6 bases). The length of the CDR3 is 14 residues. V was pared by 0 bases and J by 4 bases, with 6 bases between. CDR1 is MRHNA, CDR2 SNTAGT, per germline. The CDR3 loop reads CASSDSTSTGELFF. The CDR3 nucleotides are TGTGCCAGCAGTGACTCGACTAGCACCGGGGAGCTGTTTTTT.